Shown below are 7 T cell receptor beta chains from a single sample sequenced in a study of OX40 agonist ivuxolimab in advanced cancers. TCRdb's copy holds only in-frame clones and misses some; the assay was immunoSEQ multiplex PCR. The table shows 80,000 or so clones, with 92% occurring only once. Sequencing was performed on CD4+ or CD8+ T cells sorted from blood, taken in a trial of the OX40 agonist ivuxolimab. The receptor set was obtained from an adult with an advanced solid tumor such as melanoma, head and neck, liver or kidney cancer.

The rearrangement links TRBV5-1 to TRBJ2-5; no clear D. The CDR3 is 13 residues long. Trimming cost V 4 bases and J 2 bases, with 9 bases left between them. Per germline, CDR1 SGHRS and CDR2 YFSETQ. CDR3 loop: CASSVTSQETQYF. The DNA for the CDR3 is TGCGCCAGCAGCGTGACATCACAAGAGACCCAGTACTTC.

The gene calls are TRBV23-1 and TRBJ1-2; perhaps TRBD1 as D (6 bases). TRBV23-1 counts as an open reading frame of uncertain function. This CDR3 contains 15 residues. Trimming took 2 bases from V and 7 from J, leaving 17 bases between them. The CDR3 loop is CASSQTTRGGSGYTF. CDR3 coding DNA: TGCGCCAGCAGTCAAACCACCAGGGGTGGAAGTGGCTACACCTTC.

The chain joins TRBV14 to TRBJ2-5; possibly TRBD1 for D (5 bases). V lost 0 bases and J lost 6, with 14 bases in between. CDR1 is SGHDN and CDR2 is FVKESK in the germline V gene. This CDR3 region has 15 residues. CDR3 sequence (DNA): TGTGCCAGCAGCCAAGACCGGGCCGCAGGGAAGACCCAGTACTTC. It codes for CASSQDRAAGKTQYF.

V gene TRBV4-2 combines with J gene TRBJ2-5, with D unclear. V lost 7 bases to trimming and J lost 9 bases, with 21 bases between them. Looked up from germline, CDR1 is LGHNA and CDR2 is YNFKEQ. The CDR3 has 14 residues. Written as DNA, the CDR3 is TGTGCCAGCACCTTATCGACCGGATCGAAGGCCCAGTACTTC. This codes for CASTLSTGSKAQYF.

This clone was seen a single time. CDR3 DNA: TGTGCCTGGAGTGTAAAAGGGAGCTCCTACAATGAGCAGTTCTTC. Amino acids: CAWSVKGSSYNEQFF. The genes are TRBV30 and TRBJ2-1, with D tentatively TRBD2 (5 bases). CDR1 and CDR2 (germline): GTSNPN, SVGIG (reference sequence). Between the trimmed V and J ends, which lost 0 bases and 0 bases, there was a span of 9 bases. This CDR3 region has 15 residues.

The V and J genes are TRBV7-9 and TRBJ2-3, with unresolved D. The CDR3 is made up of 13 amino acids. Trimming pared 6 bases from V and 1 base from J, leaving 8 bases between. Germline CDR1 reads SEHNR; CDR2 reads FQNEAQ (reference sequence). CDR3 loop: CASSRAGTDTQYF. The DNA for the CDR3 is TGTGCCAGCAGTCGAGCAGGCACAGATACGCAGTATTTT.

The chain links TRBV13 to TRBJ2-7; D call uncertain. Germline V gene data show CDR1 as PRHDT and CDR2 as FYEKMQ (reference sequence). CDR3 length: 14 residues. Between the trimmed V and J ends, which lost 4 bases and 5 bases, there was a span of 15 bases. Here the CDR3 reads CASSSRTFVDEQYF. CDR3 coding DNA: TGTGCCAGCAGCTCGCGGACCTTCGTGGACGAGCAGTACTTC.